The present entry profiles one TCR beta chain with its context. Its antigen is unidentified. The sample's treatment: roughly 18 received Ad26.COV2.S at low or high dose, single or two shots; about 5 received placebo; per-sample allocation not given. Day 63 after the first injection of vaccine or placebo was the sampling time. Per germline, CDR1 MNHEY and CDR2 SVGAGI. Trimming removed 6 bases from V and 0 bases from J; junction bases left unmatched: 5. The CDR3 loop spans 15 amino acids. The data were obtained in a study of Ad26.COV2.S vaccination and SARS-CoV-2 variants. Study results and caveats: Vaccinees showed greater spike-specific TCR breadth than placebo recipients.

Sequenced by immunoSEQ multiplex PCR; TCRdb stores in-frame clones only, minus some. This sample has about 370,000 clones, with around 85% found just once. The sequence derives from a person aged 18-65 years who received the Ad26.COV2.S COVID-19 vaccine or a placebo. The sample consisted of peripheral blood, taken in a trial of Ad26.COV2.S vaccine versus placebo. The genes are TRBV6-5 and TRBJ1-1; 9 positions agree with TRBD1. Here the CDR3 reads CASSFGQGMNTEAFF. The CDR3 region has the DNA TGTGCCAGCAGCTTCGGACAGGGGATGAACACTGAAGCTTTCTTT.